The 15 T cell receptor beta chains in this list originate from one sample, sequenced in a study of T cells after yellow fever vaccination. TCRdb reprocessed the 5' RACE reads with MiXCR, giving one entry per CDR3 protein. The data show hundreds of thousands of distinct CDR3 sequences, with approximately 13% seen just once and about 15% held by the top ten. The sample was PBMCs, taken on the day of the yellow fever booster vaccination. Receptors were obtained from a man younger than 45 who received the YFV17D yellow fever vaccine.

The V gene is TRBV20-1, the J gene TRBJ1-2, with D perhaps matching TRBD1 (5 bases). Trimming took off 3 bases at V and 8 bases at J, with 16 bases between the two ends. Germline values: CDR1 DFQATT, CDR2 SNEGSKA (reference sequence). The CDR3 loop spans 13 amino acids. This CDR3 reads CSARDTGSYGYTF. DNA for the CDR3: TGCAGTGCTAGGGACACGGGGAGTTACGGCTACACCTTC.

The chain carries TRBV12-3 or TRBV12-4 and TRBJ2-6, with D maybe TRBD1 (5 bases). The CDR3 sequence is 15 residues long. V was clipped by 4 bases and J by 4 bases, with 11 bases between them. The CDR3 protein is CASSWQGSGANVLTF. Here the CDR3 DNA reads TGTGCCAGCAGTTGGCAGGGTTCCGGGGCCAACGTCCTGACTTTC.

This clonotype has more than one count but fewer than ten. The rearrangement links TRBV6-2 or TRBV6-3 to TRBJ1-1; no firm D call. The CDR3 length is 18 residues. V lost 0 bases to trimming and J lost 2 bases, with 19 bases between them. The germline V gene has CDR1 MNHEY and CDR2 SVGEGT. This CDR3 reads CASSYSPGGLLLNTEAFF. In DNA form, the CDR3 reads TGTGCCAGCAGTTACTCGCCAGGCGGATTACTATTAAACACTGAAGCTTTCTTT.

The rearrangement uses TRBV14 and TRBJ2-3; D is uncertain. The CDR3 totals 13 residues. Per the germline V gene, CDR1 is SGHDN and CDR2 is FVKESK. The germline V and J ends were trimmed by 0 bases and 5 bases, with 6 bases remaining between them. The CDR3 reads CASSQDLLDTQYF. DNA for the CDR3: TGTGCCAGCAGCCAAGATTTATTAGATACGCAGTATTTT.

This clonotype was detected only a few times. The rearrangement joins TRBV20-1 to TRBJ2-5; D not certain. The CDR3 runs to 12 residues. Germline loops: CDR1 DFQATT, CDR2 SNEGSKA (reference sequence). V shed 5 bases and J shed 5 bases, with 12 bases lying between them. CDR3 protein: CSALTLGETQYF. CDR3 coding DNA: TGCAGTGCTCTCACCCTAGGGGAGACCCAGTACTTC.

Only a few counts were recorded for this clonotype. This CDR3 is CASSQDSAEDTQYF. The CDR3 bases are TGTGCCAGCTCACAGGACAGTGCGGAAGATACGCAGTATTTT. The V and J genes are TRBV18 and TRBJ2-3, with D possibly being TRBD1 (6 bases). V was trimmed by 4 bases and J by 5 bases, leaving 13 bases between them. Per germline, CDR1 KGHSH and CDR2 LQKENI. This CDR3 spans 14 amino acids.

This clonotype appeared a few times. This chain links TRBV15 with TRBJ2-5, with D tentatively TRBD1 (5 bases). Germline CDR1 reads LNHNV; CDR2 reads YYDKDF (reference sequence). V gave up 5 bases and J gave up 7 bases, with 17 bases separating them. CDR3 length: 14 residues. The DNA of the CDR3 is TGTGCCACCAGCCAGGTCTTAGGGGTTGGGACCCAGTACTTC. Encoded protein: CATSQVLGVGTQYF.

V usage is TRBV4-2 and J usage is TRBJ2-7, with 11 bases identical to TRBD2. The CDR3 contains 20 residues. Germline CDR1 and CDR2: LGHNA and YNFKEQ. V dropped 0 bases and J dropped 3; count of bases not matched to a gene: 16. The CDR3 loop reads CASSQDRELAGVLGHYEQYF. CDR3 in DNA: TGTGCCAGCAGCCAAGATCGGGAACTAGCGGGAGTGCTGGGTCACTACGAGCAGTACTTC.

The chain has TRBV5-1 and TRBJ1-1; no reliable D call. Trimming removed 1 base from V and 1 base from J, with 14 bases in between. Germline CDR1 is SGHRS and CDR2 is YFSETQ. The length of the CDR3 is 16 residues. The CDR3 bases are TGCGCCAGCAGCTTGATACCTTCGGATGGGAACACTGAAGCTTTCTTT. Translated, it gives CASSLIPSDGNTEAFF.

This clonotype was counted ten times or more. This sequence joins TRBV19 and TRBJ2-5, with a weak D call TRBD2 (5 bases). The ends were cut back, 4 bases at V and 5 bases at J, with 23 bases in the middle. Germline lookup yields CDR1 LNHDA and CDR2 SQIVND (reference sequence). This CDR3 has 17 amino acids. The CDR3 loop is CASSTLEGIGVAETQYF. The CDR3 DNA follows: TGTGCCAGTAGTACCCTGGAAGGGATCGGGGTCGCGGAGACCCAGTACTTC.

This clonotype was seen only a few times. The chain carries TRBV6-5 and TRBJ1-5, with 8 bases that match TRBD1. Germline assignment: CDR1 MNHEY and CDR2 SVGAGI. This CDR3 is built from 15 residues. Trimming cost V 2 bases and J 2 bases; bases outside gene matches: 2. The CDR3 sequence is CASSYGQGRNQPQHF. CDR3 in DNA: TGTGCCAGCAGTTACGGACAGGGACGCAATCAGCCCCAGCATTTT.

Comments on this clonotype: The junction differs from germline at one of its ends, possibly a read error. The chain joins TRBV5-5 to TRBJ2-5, with 8 bases that match TRBD1. Looked up from germline, CDR1 is SGHKS and CDR2 is YYEKEE (reference sequence). The CDR3 extends over 15 amino acids. The CDR3 spells CTSSIGQGTVETQYF. CDR3 sequence (DNA): TGTACCAGCAGCATCGGACAGGGAACTGTAGAGACCCAGTACTTC.

The V call is TRBV18, the J call TRBJ2-5; the D is unclear. The germline gives CDR1 KGHSH, CDR2 LQKENI. This CDR3 has 13 residues. V was clipped by 3 bases and J by 0 bases, with 5 bases between them. CDR3 bases: TGTGCCAGCTCACCCAAAGACCAAGAGACCCAGTACTTC. This sequence encodes CASSPKDQETQYF.

This clonotype was recorded a few times. The V and J genes are TRBV7-2 and TRBJ1-6; D not resolved. CDR1 is SGHTA, CDR2 FQGNSA, per germline. There are 14 residues in the CDR3. V lost 2 bases and J lost 6, with 8 bases in between. CDR3 in DNA: TGTGCCAGCAGCTTAATGCACATTAATTCACCCCTCCACTTT. Protein product: CASSLMHINSPLHF.

This sequence joins TRBV20-1 and TRBJ2-2; 7 positions agree with TRBD1. Unmatched junction bases numbered 7, after V lost 5 bases and J lost 1 base. The CDR3 runs to 15 residues. Germline values: CDR1 DFQATT, CDR2 SNEGSKA (reference sequence). CDR3 residues: CSASRQGWNTGELFF. The CDR3 region has the DNA TGCAGTGCTTCCCGACAGGGATGGAACACCGGGGAGCTGTTTTTT.